Sequencing of this T cell receptor (beta chain) was carried out in a study of blood T cell repertoires in COVID-19. Study at large: T cells, B-cell-depleted T cells, or PBMCs supplied cDNA or gDNA.

Data came from immunoSEQ multiplex PCR; TCRdb stores just in-frame clones and leaves some out. Among over 150,000 clones listed, approximately 85% were seen once. CDR3 size: 16 residues. Germline V lookup: CDR1 ENHRY, CDR2 SYGVKD. J gave up 8 bases and V 0 bases, and 10 bases lay outside the gene matches. This rearrangement joins TRBV10-3 to TRBJ2-4; the match to TRBD2 covers 7 bases. The sequence was obtained from a man in his forties who had recovered from COVID-19. What was sequenced was PBMCs or T cells enriched from blood (not recorded which). This chain's CDR3 is CAISESRRTLADIQYF. As DNA, the CDR3 is TGTGCCATCAGTGAGTCTCGACGAACCCTAGCGGACATTCAGTACTTC.